These T cell receptor beta chains were read from a single sample in a study of long-term antiretroviral therapy in people with HIV. Some clones are missing from TCRdb's copy, which holds only in-frame ones; the method was immunoSEQ multiplex PCR. The table records about 25,000 clones, under 80% of them present only once. This sample comprised unsorted PBMCs, obtained 0.5 years after starting antiretroviral therapy. The receptors were sampled from a woman aged 40-49 years with HIV. Both conserved end residues are part of each CDR3. Each record gives: clone size, D gene, J gene, V gene, CDR3 protein. A D gene is named only where the DNA matches it firmly. Where a row states a size, it is once, few, many or the class of an expanded clone; other rows omit it.

abundance: -
d_gene: -
j_gene: TRBJ2-7
v_gene: TRBV28
CDR3aa: CASTHPTQPGHYEQYF

abundance: once
d_gene: -
j_gene: TRBJ2-2
v_gene: TRBV5-1
CDR3aa: CASSLGMGELFF

abundance: once
d_gene: TRBD1
j_gene: TRBJ2-1
v_gene: TRBV15
CDR3aa: CATSRSGTGIYEQFF

abundance: -
d_gene: TRBD2
j_gene: TRBJ2-5
v_gene: TRBV2
CDR3aa: CASRLAGETQYF

abundance: few
d_gene: TRBD1
j_gene: TRBJ2-2
v_gene: TRBV4-3
CDR3aa: CASSQGTGKTGELFF

abundance: once
d_gene: -
j_gene: TRBJ1-1
v_gene: TRBV5-4
CDR3aa: CASSPGGKPNTEAFF

abundance: -
d_gene: -
j_gene: TRBJ2-1
v_gene: TRBV4-2
CDR3aa: CASSHENNEQFF

abundance: -
d_gene: -
j_gene: TRBJ2-7
v_gene: TRBV28
CDR3aa: CASSRTPSYEQYF

abundance: -
d_gene: -
j_gene: TRBJ1-1
v_gene: TRBV5-1
CDR3aa: CASSLTPLGGQNTEAFF

abundance: -
d_gene: -
j_gene: TRBJ2-3
v_gene: TRBV4-1
CDR3aa: CASSQGNTGSTDTQYF

abundance: few
d_gene: TRBD1
j_gene: TRBJ1-3
v_gene: TRBV18
CDR3aa: CASSRTGATSGNTIYF

abundance: -
d_gene: TRBD2
j_gene: TRBJ2-1
v_gene: TRBV7-6
CDR3aa: CASSLAGAGGLEQFF

abundance: -
d_gene: TRBD2
j_gene: TRBJ2-1
v_gene: TRBV2
CDR3aa: CASSAGGRNEQFF

abundance: -
d_gene: -
j_gene: TRBJ2-3
v_gene: TRBV6-1
CDR3aa: CASTRGRADTQYF

abundance: -
d_gene: TRBD2
j_gene: TRBJ2-1
v_gene: TRBV6-5
CDR3aa: CASSPSGGGAVEQFF

abundance: once
d_gene: TRBD2
j_gene: TRBJ2-5
v_gene: TRBV29-1
CDR3aa: CSAHSGGETQYF

abundance: -
d_gene: -
j_gene: TRBJ1-2
v_gene: TRBV7-2
CDR3aa: CASSLGLGRYGYTF

abundance: -
d_gene: TRBD2
j_gene: TRBJ2-7
v_gene: TRBV5-4
CDR3aa: CASSPGRDAPEQYF

abundance: -
d_gene: -
j_gene: TRBJ1-5
v_gene: TRBV4-3
CDR3aa: CASSPTGYSNQPQHF

abundance: -
d_gene: TRBD2
j_gene: TRBJ2-3
v_gene: TRBV28
CDR3aa: CASVIKGVRLGTSGPYSTDTQYF

abundance: -
d_gene: -
j_gene: TRBJ2-1
v_gene: TRBV7-6
CDR3aa: CASSSTDGSYNEQFF

abundance: -
d_gene: -
j_gene: TRBJ1-5
v_gene: TRBV12-2
CDR3aa: CASRLASQLGQGILSNQPQHF

abundance: -
d_gene: -
j_gene: TRBJ1-1
v_gene: TRBV11-2
CDR3aa: CASSFRAAEAFF

abundance: -
d_gene: -
j_gene: TRBJ1-3
v_gene: TRBV6-5
CDR3aa: CASSYSGLSGNTIYF

abundance: -
d_gene: TRBD2
j_gene: TRBJ2-3
v_gene: TRBV7-2
CDR3aa: CASSSGGTRAQYF

abundance: -
d_gene: -
j_gene: TRBJ2-7
v_gene: TRBV6-1
CDR3aa: CASSETNEDEQYF

abundance: -
d_gene: TRBD1
j_gene: TRBJ2-7
v_gene: TRBV5-1
CDR3aa: CASSLGGQVSYEQYF

abundance: -
d_gene: -
j_gene: TRBJ1-2
v_gene: TRBV4-2
CDR3aa: CASSQDSGSYGYTF

abundance: -
d_gene: -
j_gene: TRBJ1-1
v_gene: TRBV7-2
CDR3aa: CASSSPKGEAFF

abundance: once
d_gene: -
j_gene: TRBJ2-1
v_gene: TRBV5-1
CDR3aa: CASSLQGSSYNEQFF

abundance: once
d_gene: TRBD2
j_gene: TRBJ2-1
v_gene: TRBV7-8
CDR3aa: CASSQRASGGARAYNEQFF

abundance: -
d_gene: TRBD2
j_gene: TRBJ2-1
v_gene: TRBV28
CDR3aa: CATQLSGAGNEQFF

abundance: few
d_gene: TRBD2
j_gene: TRBJ2-7
v_gene: TRBV30
CDR3aa: CAWTEDSGKQYF

abundance: -
d_gene: -
j_gene: TRBJ1-5
v_gene: TRBV7-2
CDR3aa: CASSSLAGKGQPQHF

abundance: once
d_gene: -
j_gene: TRBJ2-5
v_gene: TRBV4-3
CDR3aa: CASSQGAGPGETQYF

abundance: -
d_gene: -
j_gene: TRBJ1-3
v_gene: TRBV7-2
CDR3aa: CASSPATVDTIYF

abundance: -
d_gene: TRBD1
j_gene: TRBJ2-1
v_gene: TRBV10-3
CDR3aa: CAIRVQGDHEQFF

abundance: -
d_gene: -
j_gene: TRBJ1-1
v_gene: TRBV30
CDR3aa: CAWSDVGTEAFF

abundance: -
d_gene: -
j_gene: TRBJ1-1
v_gene: TRBV11-2
CDR3aa: CASSSQGIEAFF

abundance: few
d_gene: TRBD2
j_gene: TRBJ2-2
v_gene: TRBV28
CDR3aa: CASSLWRLAGGPGELFF

abundance: -
d_gene: -
j_gene: TRBJ1-6
v_gene: TRBV19
CDR3aa: CANTTMVAWDLHF

abundance: -
d_gene: -
j_gene: TRBJ2-5
v_gene: TRBV19
CDR3aa: CASTFEETQYF

abundance: -
d_gene: -
j_gene: TRBJ1-2
v_gene: TRBV27
CDR3aa: CASSFQGRSGYTF

abundance: -
d_gene: -
j_gene: TRBJ2-7
v_gene: TRBV7-9
CDR3aa: CASSSGTQIGGEQYF

abundance: -
d_gene: -
j_gene: TRBJ2-2
v_gene: TRBV29-1
CDR3aa: CSASSRDLNTGELFF

abundance: -
d_gene: -
j_gene: TRBJ2-5
v_gene: TRBV21-1
CDR3aa: CASSEKTGGETQYF

abundance: -
d_gene: -
j_gene: TRBJ2-7
v_gene: TRBV6-6
CDR3aa: CASRTGGTYEQYF

abundance: -
d_gene: TRBD1
j_gene: TRBJ1-4
v_gene: TRBV2
CDR3aa: CASSARQGESEKLFF

abundance: -
d_gene: TRBD1
j_gene: TRBJ1-4
v_gene: TRBV19
CDR3aa: CASSLDRQDEKLFF

abundance: few
d_gene: TRBD1
j_gene: TRBJ2-7
v_gene: TRBV28
CDR3aa: CASSHLWTGSGEQYF

abundance: -
d_gene: -
j_gene: TRBJ2-5
v_gene: TRBV4-2
CDR3aa: CASSQSDRLGGQETQYF

abundance: -
d_gene: -
j_gene: TRBJ2-2
v_gene: TRBV30
CDR3aa: CAWSVGPGELFF

abundance: -
d_gene: -
j_gene: TRBJ2-2
v_gene: TRBV6-6
CDR3aa: CASSYSTVEVGLFF